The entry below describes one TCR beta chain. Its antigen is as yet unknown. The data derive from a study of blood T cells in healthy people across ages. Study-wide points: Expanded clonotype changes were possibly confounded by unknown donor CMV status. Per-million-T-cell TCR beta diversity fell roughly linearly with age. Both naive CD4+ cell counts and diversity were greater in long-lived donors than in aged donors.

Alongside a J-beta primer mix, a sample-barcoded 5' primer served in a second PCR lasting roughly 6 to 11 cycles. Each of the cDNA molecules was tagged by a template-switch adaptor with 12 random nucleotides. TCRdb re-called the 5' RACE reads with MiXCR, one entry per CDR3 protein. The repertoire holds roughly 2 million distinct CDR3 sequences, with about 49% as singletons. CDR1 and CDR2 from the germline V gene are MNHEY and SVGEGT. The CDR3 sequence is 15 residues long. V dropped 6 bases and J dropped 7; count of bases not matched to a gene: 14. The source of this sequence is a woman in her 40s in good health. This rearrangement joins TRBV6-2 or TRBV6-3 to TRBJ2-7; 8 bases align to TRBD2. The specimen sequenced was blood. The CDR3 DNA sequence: TGTGCCAGCAGCCCCTATGAGCGGGAGTTAGGTGAGCAGTACTTC. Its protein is CASSPYERELGEQYF.